This T cell receptor (beta chain) is drawn from a study of blood T cells in healthy people across ages. Findings and limits, study-wide: Percentage of naive T cells showed a strong correlation with TCR beta diversity. Both naive CD4+ cell counts and diversity were greater in long-lived donors than in aged donors.

The CDR3 has 14 residues. Trimming shortened V by 6 bases and J by 3 bases, and 15 bases separated the two germline ends. Germline CDR1 reads MNHEY; CDR2 reads SVGEGT. With a J-beta primer mix and a sample-barcoded 5' primer, a second PCR ran roughly 7 to 11 cycles. Each CDR3 protein is one row after TCRdb ran MiXCR on the 5' RACE reads. In the table there are about 380,000 distinct CDR3 sequences, more than 45% of which are singletons. A note on this clonotype: The target antigen is unknown.

The J gene is TRBJ2-7, the V gene TRBV6-2 or TRBV6-3; D possibly corresponds to TRBD1 (6 bases). The origin of this receptor is a man between 60 and 75 years old in good health. Sequencing was done on a sample of blood. The CDR3 loop reads CASRYGDTNYEQYF. The CDR3 region has the DNA TGTGCCAGCAGATACGGGGACACGAACTACGAGCAGTACTTC.